This T cell receptor beta chain comes out of a study of T-cell reconstitution after alpha-beta-depleted transplantation in children. Study-wide points: Surviving recipient T cells and thymic progenitors underlay high day-60 TCRbeta diversity in some patients. By about two months after transplant, alpha-beta T cells reportedly arose from several hundred graft clones that had expanded. T-cell counts and diversity were attributed mostly to newly produced T cells one year after transplant.

V was trimmed by 3 bases and J by 2 bases, leaving 12 bases between them. This CDR3 has 14 residues. Germline V CDR1 and CDR2: SGDLS, YYNGEE. On this clonotype: Its antigen is not identified.

TCRbeta library construction was performed incorporating unique molecular identifiers. TCRdb redid the calling of the PCR reads with MiXCR, one entry per CDR3 protein. Of around 300,000 distinct CDR3 sequences in the sample, 20% to 30% were seen once. This receptor was identified in a male patient under 18 who had a stem cell transplant for acute lymphoblastic leukemia, so the T cells may come from the graft donor. The sequences come from PBMCs, mostly from graft donor cells, collected 180 days after TCRalphabeta/CD19-depleted stem cell transplant. The V gene is TRBV9, the J gene TRBJ2-7, with TRBD1 as a possible D gene (6 bases). The CDR3, as DNA: TGTGCCAGCAGCGCATCGGGACACACCTACGAGCAGTACTTC. This encodes CASSASGHTYEQYF.